The 15 T cell receptor beta chains presented below share a single source sample, sequenced in a study of cytomegalovirus exposure and HLA in healthy donors. 13 Jbeta primers and 60 Vbeta primers were used for the PCR. Profiling relied on immunoSEQ multiplex PCR, and the TCRdb table lists in-frame clones only, not all of them. The table has approximately 120,000 clones, around 77% seen once; the top ten hold 0.95% to 1.5%. Sequencing input: PBMCs. The receptors were gathered from a man in his forties or fifties in good health and CMV-seronegative.

The chain is built from TRBV5-1 and TRBJ2-1; tentatively, D is TRBD2 (5 bases). This CDR3 is built from 16 residues. Germline V CDR1 and CDR2: SGHRS, YFSETQ. V gave up 0 bases and J gave up 4 bases, with 14 bases separating them. The CDR3, as DNA: TGCGCCAGCAGCTTGGAGGCCCCGACGGGATACAATGAGCAGTTCTTC. Translation: CASSLEAPTGYNEQFF.

This chain joins TRBV19 and TRBJ2-2, with TRBD1 identical over 8 bases. V lost 3 bases, J lost 6 bases, and 6 bases stayed unmatched. Germline V CDR1 and CDR2: LNHDA, SQIVND (reference sequence). The CDR3 runs to 15 residues. The CDR3 DNA is TGTGCCAGTAGTATCGGGCAGGGGGCAGCCGGGGAGCTGTTTTTT. It encodes CASSIGQGAAGELFF.

This clone was detected only a few times. The rearrangement uses TRBV10-2 and TRBJ1-5, with 11 bases aligning to TRBD1. This CDR3 is 15 amino acids long. Germline loops: CDR1 WSHSY, CDR2 SAAADI. V shed 6 bases and J 5 bases; nucleotides not matched to a gene: 6. CDR3 protein: CASRGQGVPDQPQHF. The CDR3 DNA is TGCGCCAGCAGGGGACAGGGGGTACCAGATCAGCCCCAGCATTTT.

This clone has a single count. The chain combines TRBV2 with TRBJ2-3; TRBD2 aligns across 11 bases. CDR1 is SNHLY and CDR2 is FYNNEI in the germline V gene. Trimming cost V 6 bases and J 2 bases; bases outside gene matches: 10. The length of the CDR3 is 17 residues. For the CDR3, the DNA is TGTGCCAGCAGACCTACTAGCGGGAGAGTACTCACAGATACGCAGTATTTT. Encoded protein: CASRPTSGRVLTDTQYF. Combining the CDR3 with reference TRBV2 and TRBJ2-3 gives the whole variable domain EPEVTQTPSHQVTQMGQEVILRCVPISNHLYFYWYRQILGQKVEFLVSFYNNEISEKSEIFDDQFSVERPDGSNFTLKIRSTKLEDSAMYFCASRPTSGRVLTDTQYFGPGTRLTVL.

The J gene is TRBJ2-7, the V gene TRBV6-5; 8 bases line up with TRBD2. The CDR3 runs to 13 residues. Germline assignment: CDR1 MNHEY and CDR2 SVGAGI. The J segment lost 1 base and the V segment lost 11 bases, leaving 7 bases of the junction unmatched. CDR3 in DNA: TGTGCCTCCGTACGGGGGGGGTCCTACGAGCAGTACTTC. Its translation: CASVRGGSYEQYF.

The chain recombines TRBV10-3 with TRBJ1-5; possible D gene TRBD1, 5 bases. Germline assignment: CDR1 ENHRY and CDR2 SYGVKD. The CDR3 contains 13 residues. V was pared by 6 bases and J by 6 bases, with 12 bases between. CDR3 loop: CAISPGYSQPQHF. CDR3 bases: TGTGCCATCAGCCCAGGGTACAGTCAGCCCCAGCATTTT.

The gene calls are TRBV5-4 and TRBJ1-3; the match to TRBD1 covers 8 bases. Germline values: CDR1 SGHNT, CDR2 YYREEE (reference sequence). The junction had 6 bases not matched to a gene; V was cut back by 4 bases and J by 0 bases. The CDR3 runs to 16 residues. This chain's CDR3 is CASSPGGRGSGNTIYF. CDR3 DNA: TGTGCCAGCAGCCCAGGGGGCAGAGGCTCTGGAAACACCATATATTTT. The full variable domain, with the rest looked up from reference TRBV5-4 and TRBJ1-3, is ETGVTQSPTHLIKTRGQQVTLRCSSQSGHNTVSWYQQALGQGPQFIFQYYREEENGRGNFPPRFSGLQFPNYSSELNVNALELDDSALYLCASSPGGRGSGNTIYFGEGSWLTVV.

This clone appeared a single time. This chain uses TRBV6-1 with TRBJ1-5; possibly TRBD1 for D (6 bases). The CDR3 is made up of 14 amino acids. V dropped 5 bases and J dropped 2 bases, with 10 bases sitting between them. Germline CDR1 reads MNHNS; CDR2 reads SASEGT. The CDR3 sequence is CASSRQVGNQPQHF. The CDR3 nucleotides read TGTGCCAGCAGTCGACAGGTGGGCAATCAGCCCCAGCATTTT.

The chain recombines TRBV2 with TRBJ1-2, with TRBD1 matching over 7 bases. This CDR3 is built from 14 residues. Germline loops: CDR1 SNHLY, CDR2 FYNNEI. The V segment lost 11 bases and the J segment 4 bases; nucleotides outside the gene matches: 13. The DNA for the CDR3 is TGTGCCGGACTACAGGGGCAGGTCGGCTATGGCTACACCTTC. Protein: CAGLQGQVGYGYTF.

The chain recombines TRBV5-1 with TRBJ2-1, with D possibly TRBD2 on 5 matching bases. The germline CDR1 and CDR2 sequences are SGHRS and YFSETQ. With 3 bases removed from V and 8 bases from J, the gap between germline ends came to 9 bases. This CDR3 spans 12 amino acids. The CDR3: CASSSGWDEQFF. The CDR3 coding sequence is TGCGCCAGCAGCTCGGGATGGGATGAGCAGTTCTTC.

The chain has TRBV28 and TRBJ2-1; 8 bases fit TRBD2. With 3 bases clipped from V and 7 bases from J, the junction kept 5 bases outside the gene matches. CDR1 and CDR2 (germline): MDHEN, SYDVKM. CDR3 length: 14 residues. The CDR3 sequence: CASSFAGGSNEQFF. CDR3 coding DNA: TGTGCCAGCAGTTTTGCGGGAGGAAGTAATGAGCAGTTCTTC.

The rearrangement uses TRBV28 and TRBJ2-5; the match to TRBD2 covers 13 bases. The length of the CDR3 is 16 residues. Germline CDR1 MDHEN, CDR2 SYDVKM. The V gene end was trimmed by 6 bases and the J gene end by 5 bases; junction bases not matched to a gene: 9. The CDR3 region has the DNA TGTGCCAGCAGCCTGACTAGCGGGAGGCTGCTGGAGACCCAGTACTTC. Its protein product is CASSLTSGRLLETQYF.

This chain joins TRBV6-6 and TRBJ1-2; 7 bases are shared with TRBD1. Germline V gene data show CDR1 as MNHNY and CDR2 as SVGAGI (reference sequence). Trimming took 7 bases from V and 6 from J; bases not matched to a gene: 5. The CDR3 runs to 12 residues. The CDR3: CASNKQGNGYTF. Here the CDR3 DNA reads TGTGCCAGCAATAAACAGGGGAATGGCTACACCTTC.

The chain recombines TRBV5-1 with TRBJ2-2, with 7 bases lining up with TRBD1. CDR1 is SGHRS, CDR2 YFSETQ, per germline. This CDR3 contains 14 residues. J was trimmed by 5 bases and V by 0 bases; bases with no gene match: 1. The CDR3 sequence is CASSLDRGTGELFF. For the CDR3, the DNA is TGCGCCAGCAGCTTGGACAGGGGAACCGGGGAGCTGTTTTTT.

This chain joins TRBV2 and TRBJ2-7; possibly TRBD1 for D (6 bases). Germline V gene data show CDR1 as SNHLY and CDR2 as FYNNEI. V was shortened by 7 bases and J by 0 bases, with 13 bases between the two germline ends. CDR3 length: 14 amino acids. The CDR3 reads CASTLGHSSYEQYF. Here the CDR3 DNA reads TGTGCCAGCACCCTGGGACACTCCTCCTACGAGCAGTACTTC.